A single sample gave rise to the 8 T cell receptor beta chains below, sequenced in a study of blood T cell repertoires in COVID-19. The table came from immunoSEQ multiplex PCR; TCRdb's copy has only in-frame clones and leaves some out. The data hold around 300,000 clones, with around four fifths observed a single time. The sample consisted of peripheral blood. Every receptor here comes from a man aged 25 to 40 with active or convalescent COVID-19.

The chain is built from TRBV4-2 and TRBJ1-6, with unresolved D. Germline V lookup: CDR1 LGHNA, CDR2 YNFKEQ. The ends were cut back, 0 bases at V and 0 bases at J, with 9 bases in the middle. The CDR3 runs to 17 residues. The CDR3 here is CASSQELRISYNSPLHF. The DNA for the CDR3 is TGTGCCAGCAGCCAAGAGTTGAGGATCTCCTATAATTCACCCCTCCACTTT.

This chain connects TRBV28 to TRBJ2-3; weak D call: TRBD2 (5 bases). This CDR3 contains 12 residues. The V and J ends lost 5 bases and 7 bases respectively, with 10 bases between them. Germline V gives CDR1 MDHEN, CDR2 SYDVKM. CDR3 coding DNA: TGTGCCAGCAGTCTGTGGGAGAATACGCAGTATTTT. It encodes CASSLWENTQYF.

This rearrangement joins TRBV2 to TRBJ2-1, with TRBD2 matching over 10 bases. The CDR3 consists of 16 residues. V lost 6 bases, J lost 0 bases, and 5 bases stayed unmatched. Per germline, CDR1 SNHLY and CDR2 FYNNEI. CDR3 coding DNA: TGTGCCAGCAGGGCACTAGCGGGAAGCTCCTACAATGAGCAGTTCTTC. It codes for CASRALAGSSYNEQFF.

The rearrangement uses TRBV9 and TRBJ1-5; no reliable D call. Per the germline V gene, CDR1 is SGDLS and CDR2 is YYNGEE. The V gene lost 0 bases and the J gene lost 2 bases, with 6 bases spanning the gap. The CDR3 is 14 residues long. CDR3 region: CASSVEGGNQPQHF. CDR3 coding DNA: TGTGCCAGCAGCGTAGAGGGAGGCAATCAGCCCCAGCATTTT.

The chain couples TRBV27 to TRBJ2-3, with D perhaps matching TRBD2 (5 bases). This CDR3 has 15 residues. Per germline, CDR1 MNHEY and CDR2 SMNVEV (reference sequence). Trimming stripped 3 bases from V and 6 bases from J, with 16 bases between. The CDR3 is CASSFRVPSGDTQYF. For the CDR3, the DNA is TGTGCCAGCAGTTTTAGAGTCCCTTCGGGGGATACGCAGTATTTT.

This clone was detected only once. The chain combines TRBV7-2 with TRBJ2-5, with 10 bases that match TRBD1. Germline CDR1 and CDR2: SGHTA and FQGNSA. The junction had 5 bases not matched to a gene; V was cut back by 0 bases and J by 4 bases. This CDR3 is 16 amino acids long. The CDR3 region is CASSLAGTGVRETQYF. In DNA form, the CDR3 reads TGTGCCAGCAGCTTAGCGGGGACAGGGGTTAGAGAGACCCAGTACTTC.

This chain connects TRBV25-1 to TRBJ2-7; no clear D gene. The CDR3 covers 13 residues. Per germline, CDR1 MGHDK and CDR2 SYGVNS. Trimming removed 1 base from V and 2 bases from J, with 6 bases in between. The CDR3 protein is CASSELYTYEQYF. The CDR3 region has the DNA TGTGCCAGCAGTGAATTGTACACCTACGAGCAGTACTTC.

The V gene is TRBV7-9, the J gene TRBJ1-6; D unresolved. Trimming took off 5 bases at V and 7 bases at J, with 9 bases between the two ends. The CDR3 contains 13 residues. Germline CDR1 reads SEHNR; CDR2 reads FQNEAQ (reference sequence). As DNA, the CDR3 is TGTGCCAGCAGCCTGGGCCGGAATTCACCCCTCCACTTT. Its translation is CASSLGRNSPLHF. Variable domain in full (rest from reference TRBV7-9 and TRBJ1-6): DTGVSQNPRHKITKRGQNVTFRCDPISEHNRLYWYRQTLGQGPEFLTYFQNEAQLEKSRLLSDRFSAERPKGSFSTLEIQRTEQGDSAMYLCASSLGRNSPLHFGNGTRLTVT.